This TCR beta chain was recovered during a study of vaccination and CD4 T cells after COVID-19. The study sequenced cultured CD4+ T cell DNA using the Oncomine TCR Beta short-read assay. TCRdb analysed the PCR reads with MiXCR anew, one entry per CDR3 protein. There are tens of thousands of distinct CDR3 sequences in the sample; roughly 70% occur only once, and 3% to 4% lies in the top ten. General study results and limits: Within the convalescent patients, a median about 89% of the SARS-CoV-2-reactive clones were ones that appeared only post-vaccination.

The table lists this clonotype with a count of one. The antigen remains undetermined. The V segment lost 5 bases and the J segment 4 bases; nucleotides outside the gene matches: 3. The CDR3 contains 13 residues. Germline V gives CDR1 SGHAT, CDR2 FQNNGV. The treatment here: roughly 10-day PBMC culture with coronavirus spike peptide pools or control peptides (ViraFEST assay). The sequence came from a human donor who had recovered from COVID-19. The rearrangement joins TRBV11-2 to TRBJ2-3; TRBD2 matches 7 bases. Input material: CD4+ T cells from blood, cultured in vitro. CDR3 bases: TGTGCCAGCAGCCTTGGGGGGGCAGATACGCAGTATTTT. Amino acids: CASSLGGADTQYF.